This record looks at one TCR beta chain sequence and its context. These data come from a study of cytotoxic CD8 clonotypes in ibrutinib-treated CLL. Depth targeted 1 in 200,000 to 1 in 1 million T cells, averaging 10x coverage per clonotype. Profiling relied on immunoSEQ multiplex PCR, and the TCRdb table lists in-frame clones only, not all of them. The table shows 110,000 to 150,000 clones, with 75% to 80% occurring only once. This specimen was PBMCs, taken after 24 months of ibrutinib treatment. The TCR originated in a human donor with chronic lymphocytic leukemia.

This CDR3 reads CASSLGRSGGALETQYF. The CDR3 coding sequence is TGTGCCAGCAGTTTAGGTCGGAGCGGGGGGGCCTTGGAGACCCAGTACTTC. The chain uses TRBV27 and TRBJ2-5; 10 nucleotides agree with TRBD2. CDR3 size: 17 residues. The trim removed 2 bases at V and 5 bases at J, leaving 11 bases unmatched. Germline V gene data show CDR1 as MNHEY and CDR2 as SMNVEV (reference sequence).